These 13 T cell receptor beta chains were all obtained from the same sample, sequenced in a study of T cell responses to AZD1222 COVID-19 vaccine listed by TCRdb under 2021. In the paper's terms, the time point label means: baseline before first vaccination. Library creation used the immunoSEQ multiplex PCR assay. TCRdb limited this immuneACCESS table to in-frame rearrangements with V and J called. A share of clones is missing; checked studies link under half to unresolved V genes, and the rest is unexplained. For this sample the table gives 45,000 to 60,000 clones, of which about 83% were detected only once. The ten largest clones add up to around 7% of the sample. The sample consisted of peripheral blood, taken on day 0 of AZD1222 vaccination. The origin of the receptors is an adult in good health.

This clone was seen only once. CDR3 residues: CASSVSGPYEQYF. The DNA for the CDR3 is TGTGCCAGCAGTGTGTCCGGGCCCTACGAGCAGTACTTC. This chain connects TRBV28 to TRBJ2-5; D ambiguous. The DNA end favors TRBJ2-7, so the J call may be wrong. Germline values: CDR1 MDHEN, CDR2 SYDVKM. The CDR3 covers 13 residues.

The rearrangement joins TRBV3-1 (or the pseudogene TRBV3-2) to TRBJ1-1; 9 positions agree with TRBD1. CDR3 length equals 15 residues. In germline, CDR1 is LGHDT, CDR2 YNNKEL (reference sequence). The V gene end was trimmed by 1 base and the J gene end by 4 bases; junction bases not matched to a gene: 4. The chain's CDR3 is CASSQGGQGSTEAFF. The CDR3 DNA reads TGTGCCAGCAGCCAAGGGGGACAGGGTTCCACTGAAGCTTTCTTT.

V is TRBV6-1 and J is TRBJ2-3; D perhaps matches TRBD1 (6 bases). V shed 0 bases and J shed 2 bases, with 12 bases lying between them. This CDR3 has 16 residues. The germline V gene encodes CDR1 MNHNS and CDR2 SASEGT. The CDR3 reads CASSEASHRVTDTQYF. The CDR3 nucleotides are TGTGCCAGCAGTGAAGCGTCTCACAGGGTCACAGATACGCAGTATTTT.

The gene calls are TRBV2 and TRBJ2-7; 8 bases match TRBD1. Losses at the gene ends were 5 bases for V and 6 bases for J; bases not matched to a gene: 9. The CDR3 extends over 14 amino acids. Per the germline V gene, CDR1 is SNHLY and CDR2 is FYNNEI. The CDR3, as DNA: TGTGCCAGCAGTCCAGACAGGACAGGGATCGAGCAGTACGTC. This sequence encodes CASSPDRTGIEQYV.

Only a few counts were recorded for this clone. This chain uses TRBV28 with TRBJ1-4; D is possibly TRBD1 (6 bases). V was clipped by 3 bases and J by 5 bases, with 16 bases between them. The germline V gene encodes CDR1 MDHEN and CDR2 SYDVKM. CDR3 length: 16 residues. CDR3 in DNA: TGTGCCAGCAGTTTTATAGGGGGGGGGAGAAATGAAAAACTGTTTTTT. This translates into CASSFIGGGRNEKLFF.

The chain recombines TRBV11-2 with TRBJ1-3; D not resolved. This CDR3 contains 12 residues. With 7 bases removed from V and 4 bases from J, the gap between germline ends came to 8 bases. Germline CDR1 reads SGHAT; CDR2 reads FQNNGV. Here the CDR3 DNA reads TGTGCCAGCACCCCCGCCGGAAACACCATATATTTT. Its translation: CASTPAGNTIYF.

CDR3 coding DNA: TGTGCCAGCAGCTTGGTGGTACAAGAGACCCAGTACTTC. Protein product: CASSLVVQETQYF. This chain joins TRBV5-4 and TRBJ2-5; no definite D call. Germline CDR1 is SGHNT and CDR2 is YYREEE (reference sequence). V lost 0 bases, J lost 2 bases, and 5 bases lay in between. This CDR3 contains 13 residues.

In this sample, this clone turned up once. V is TRBV18 and J is TRBJ1-4; D perhaps matches TRBD1 (6 bases). Germline CDR1 reads KGHSH; CDR2 reads LQKENI. The CDR3 runs to 14 residues. The germline V and J ends were trimmed by 1 base and 6 bases, with 9 bases remaining between them. The chain's CDR3 is CASSPRTADEKLFF. The CDR3 nucleotides are TGTGCCAGCTCACCACGGACAGCCGATGAAAAACTGTTTTTT.

This clone appeared many times. This chain links TRBV10-3 with TRBJ1-2; D is perhaps TRBD1 (5 bases). CDR1 and CDR2 (germline): ENHRY, SYGVKD. The V end was cut by 8 bases, the J end by 7 bases, with 17 bases between. This CDR3 has 13 amino acids. This CDR3 is CAIWSKGQGGYTF. DNA of the CDR3: TGTGCCATCTGGTCGAAAGGACAAGGTGGCTACACCTTC.

V gene TRBV7-2 combines with J gene TRBJ2-1; the match to TRBD2 covers 10 bases. The CDR3 length is 15 residues. Germline trimming cut 5 bases from V and 2 bases from J; bases unmatched to any gene: 3. Germline V gives CDR1 SGHTA, CDR2 FQGNSA. The chain's CDR3 is CASSATSGPYNEQFF. The CDR3 DNA reads as TGTGCCAGCAGCGCGACTAGCGGGCCCTACAATGAGCAGTTCTTC.

This chain connects TRBV28 to TRBJ1-5; maybe TRBD1 (5 bases). The V and J ends lost 4 bases and 0 bases respectively, with 10 bases between them. The CDR3 spans 15 residues. Germline V gene lookup returns CDR1 MDHEN and CDR2 SYDVKM. CDR3 DNA sequence: TGTGCCAGCAGTTCGGGGGAGGGTAGCAATCAGCCCCAGCATTTT. Translation: CASSSGEGSNQPQHF.

This chain connects TRBV19 to TRBJ2-5; a weak D match, TRBD1 (6 bases). Trimming removed 5 bases from V and 1 base from J, with 17 bases in between. Germline values: CDR1 LNHDA, CDR2 SQIVND (reference sequence). The CDR3 contains 16 residues. In nucleotides, the CDR3 is TGTGCCAGTAGTCCCCGCTCCGGGACACCCCAAGAGACCCAGTACTTC. This sequence encodes CASSPRSGTPQETQYF. Supplemented by reference TRBV19 and TRBJ2-5, the full variable domain reads DGGITQSPKYLFRKEGQNVTLSCEQNLNHDAMYWYRQDPGQGLRLIYYSQIVNDFQKGDIAEGYSVSREKKESFPLTVTSAQKNPTAFYLCASSPRSGTPQETQYFGPGTRLLVL.

This clone was picked up a small number of times. The gene calls are TRBV15 and TRBJ2-1; TRBD1 is a possible D gene (5 bases). The germline V and J ends were trimmed by 5 bases and 9 bases, with 14 bases remaining between them. The CDR3 is 13 residues long. CDR1 and CDR2 from the germline V gene are LNHNV and YYDKDF (reference sequence). The CDR3 loop reads CATSGDRQGEQFF. CDR3 DNA: TGTGCCACCAGCGGGGATCGGCAGGGTGAGCAGTTCTTC.